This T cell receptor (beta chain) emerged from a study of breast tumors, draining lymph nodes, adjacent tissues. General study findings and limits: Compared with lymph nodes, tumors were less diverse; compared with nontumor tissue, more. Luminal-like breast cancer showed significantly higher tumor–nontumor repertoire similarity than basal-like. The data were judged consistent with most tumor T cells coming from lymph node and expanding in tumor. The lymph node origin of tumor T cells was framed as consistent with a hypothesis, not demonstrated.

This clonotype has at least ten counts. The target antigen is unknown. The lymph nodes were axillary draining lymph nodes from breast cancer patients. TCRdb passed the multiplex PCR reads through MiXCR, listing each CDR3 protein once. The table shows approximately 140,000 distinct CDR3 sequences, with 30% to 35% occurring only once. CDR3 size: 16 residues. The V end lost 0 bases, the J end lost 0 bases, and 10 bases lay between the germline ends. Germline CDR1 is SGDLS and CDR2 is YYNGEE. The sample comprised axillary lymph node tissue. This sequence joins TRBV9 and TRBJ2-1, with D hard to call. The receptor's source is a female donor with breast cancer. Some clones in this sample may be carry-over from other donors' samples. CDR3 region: CASSVGGSSSYNEQFF. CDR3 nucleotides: TGTGCCAGCAGCGTAGGAGGCAGCAGCTCCTACAATGAGCAGTTCTTC.